This T cell receptor beta chain was observed in a study of cytomegalovirus exposure and HLA in healthy donors. At the level of the study: The roughly 120 million unique TCR beta sequences, from about 190 million T cells, were found by an earlier analysis. There were some 410 genotyped donors. Of these, 81% fell in the genetic ancestry cluster associated with self-reported Caucasian donors. Study outcomes and limitations: HLA allele associations emerged for about 18,000 TCR beta sequences in a later analysis, at 0.05 false discovery rate.

This clone was counted once. Its antigen is unknown. Use of 60 Vbeta and 13 Jbeta primers characterized the PCR. Original analysis: The authors later counted roughly 77 million unique TCR beta chains, approximately 12 million of them shared. The method was immunoSEQ multiplex PCR; TCRdb's version includes in-frame clones alone and lacks a portion of them. The V and J calls and clone size are taken from that table; D and trimming were inferred from the DNA. This sample carries roughly 160,000 clones, 70% to 80% of them seen once, and the ten largest clones take approximately 8.7%. CDR3 length: 13 amino acids. V shed 6 bases and J shed 1 base, with 7 bases lying between them. Germline V CDR1 and CDR2: MNHEY, SVGAGI.

This clonotype was obtained from a man aged 18 to 30 in good health and CMV-seropositive. The V and J genes are TRBV6-5 and TRBJ2-1; the D gene is possibly TRBD2 (5 bases). Input material: PBMCs. As DNA, the CDR3 is TGTGCCAGCAGGAGGGTTTCCTACAATGAGCAGTTCTTC. Residues: CASRRVSYNEQFF.